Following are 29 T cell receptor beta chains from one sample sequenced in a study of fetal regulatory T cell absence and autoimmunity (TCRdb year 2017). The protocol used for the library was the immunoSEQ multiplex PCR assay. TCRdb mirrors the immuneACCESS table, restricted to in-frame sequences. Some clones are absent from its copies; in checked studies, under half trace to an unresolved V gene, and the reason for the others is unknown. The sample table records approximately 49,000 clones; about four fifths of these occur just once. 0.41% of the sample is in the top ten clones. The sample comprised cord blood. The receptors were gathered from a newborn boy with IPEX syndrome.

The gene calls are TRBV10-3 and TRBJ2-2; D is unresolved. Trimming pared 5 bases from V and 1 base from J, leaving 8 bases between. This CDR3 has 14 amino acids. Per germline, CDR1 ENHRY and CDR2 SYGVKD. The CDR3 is CAISLLENTGELFF. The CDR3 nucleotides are TGTGCCATCAGTCTCCTAGAGAACACCGGGGAGCTGTTTTTT.

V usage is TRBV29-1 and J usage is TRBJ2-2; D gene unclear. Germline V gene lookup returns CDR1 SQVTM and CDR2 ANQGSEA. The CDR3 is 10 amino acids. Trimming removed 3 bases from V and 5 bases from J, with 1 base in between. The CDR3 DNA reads TGCAGCGTTGAGACCGGGGAGCTGTTTTTT. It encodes CSVETGELFF.

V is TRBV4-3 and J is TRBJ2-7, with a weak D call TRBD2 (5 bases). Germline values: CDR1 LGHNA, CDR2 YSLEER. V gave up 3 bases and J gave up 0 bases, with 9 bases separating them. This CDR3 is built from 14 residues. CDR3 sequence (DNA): TGCGCCAGCAGCCAGTTTGGGAGCTCCTACGAGCAGTACTTC. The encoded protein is CASSQFGSSYEQYF.

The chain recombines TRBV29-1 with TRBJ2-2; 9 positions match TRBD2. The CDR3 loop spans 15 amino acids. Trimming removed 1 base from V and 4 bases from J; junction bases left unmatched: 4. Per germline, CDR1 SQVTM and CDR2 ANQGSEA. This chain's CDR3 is CSVEGLAEGTGELFF. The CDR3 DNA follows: TGCAGCGTTGAAGGACTAGCGGAGGGCACCGGGGAGCTGTTTTTT.

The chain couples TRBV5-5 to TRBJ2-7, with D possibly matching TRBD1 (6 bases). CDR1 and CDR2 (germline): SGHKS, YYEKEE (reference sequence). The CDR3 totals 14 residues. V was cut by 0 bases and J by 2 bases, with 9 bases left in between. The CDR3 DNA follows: TGTGCCAGCAGCTTGGTAGCAGGGGCCTACGAGCAGTACTTC. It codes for CASSLVAGAYEQYF.

CDR3 nucleotide sequence: TGTGCCAGCAGCCCACGGACAGGGGGCGGCGATGGCTACACCTTC. It codes for CASSPRTGGGDGYTF. V and J are TRBV9 and TRBJ1-2; TRBD1 aligns across 11 bases. This CDR3 is 15 amino acids long. Losses at the gene ends were 4 bases for V and 6 bases for J; bases not matched to a gene: 8. Germline V gene lookup returns CDR1 SGDLS and CDR2 YYNGEE.

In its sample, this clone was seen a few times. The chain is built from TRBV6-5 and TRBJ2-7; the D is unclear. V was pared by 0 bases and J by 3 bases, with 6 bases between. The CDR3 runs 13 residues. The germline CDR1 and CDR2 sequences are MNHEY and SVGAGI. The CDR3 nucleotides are TGTGCCAGCAGTTACTCCCCTCGCTACGAGCAGTACTTC. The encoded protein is CASSYSPRYEQYF.

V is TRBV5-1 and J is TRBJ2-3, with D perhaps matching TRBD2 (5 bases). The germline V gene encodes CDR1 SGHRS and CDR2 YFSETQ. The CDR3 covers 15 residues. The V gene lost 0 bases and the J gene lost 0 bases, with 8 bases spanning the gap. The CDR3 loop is CASSLEAASTDTQYF. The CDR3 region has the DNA TGCGCCAGCAGCTTGGAAGCGGCTAGCACAGATACGCAGTATTTT.

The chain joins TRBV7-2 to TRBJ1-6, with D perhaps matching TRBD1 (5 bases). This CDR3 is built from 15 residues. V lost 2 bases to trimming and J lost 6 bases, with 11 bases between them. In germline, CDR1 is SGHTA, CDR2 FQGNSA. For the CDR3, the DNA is TGTGCCAGCAGCTTAATTTATGGGGGTAATTCACCCCTCCACTTT. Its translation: CASSLIYGGNSPLHF.

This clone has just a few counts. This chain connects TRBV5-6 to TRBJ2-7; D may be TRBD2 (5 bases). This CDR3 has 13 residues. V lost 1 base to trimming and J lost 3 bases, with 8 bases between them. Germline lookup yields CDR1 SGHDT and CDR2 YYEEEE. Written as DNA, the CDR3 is TGTGCCAGCAGCTTGACTAGTTTCTACGAGCAGTACTTC. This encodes CASSLTSFYEQYF. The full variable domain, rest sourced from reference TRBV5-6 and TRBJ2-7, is DAGVTQSPTHLIKTRGQQVTLRCSPKSGHDTVSWYQQALGQGPQFIFQYYEEEERQRGNFPDRFSGHQFPNYSSELNVNALLLGDSALYLCASSLTSFYEQYFGPGTRLTVT.

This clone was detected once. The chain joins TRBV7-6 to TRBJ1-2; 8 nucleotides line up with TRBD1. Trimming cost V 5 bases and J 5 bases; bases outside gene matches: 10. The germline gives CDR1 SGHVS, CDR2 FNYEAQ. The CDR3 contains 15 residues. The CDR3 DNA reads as TGTGCCAGCAGCGCCCAGGGGGCGCTGGGGTATGGCTACACCTTC. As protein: CASSAQGALGYGYTF.

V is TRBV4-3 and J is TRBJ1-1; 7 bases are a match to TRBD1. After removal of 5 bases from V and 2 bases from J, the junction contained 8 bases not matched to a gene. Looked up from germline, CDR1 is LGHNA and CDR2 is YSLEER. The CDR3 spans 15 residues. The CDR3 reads CASSSHRGPNTEAFF. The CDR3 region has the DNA TGCGCCAGCAGCTCCCACAGGGGTCCCAACACTGAAGCTTTCTTT.

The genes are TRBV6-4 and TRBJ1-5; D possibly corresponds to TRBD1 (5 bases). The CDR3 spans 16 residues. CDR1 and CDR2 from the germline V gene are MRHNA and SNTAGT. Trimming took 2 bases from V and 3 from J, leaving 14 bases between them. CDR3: CASSDGRRDYNQPQHF. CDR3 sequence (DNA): TGTGCCAGCAGTGACGGTCGGCGGGACTACAATCAGCCCCAGCATTTT.

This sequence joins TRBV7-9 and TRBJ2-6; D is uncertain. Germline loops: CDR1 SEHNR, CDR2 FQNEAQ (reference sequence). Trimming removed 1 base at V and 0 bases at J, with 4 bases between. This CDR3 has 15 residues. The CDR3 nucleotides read TGTGCCAGCAGCTTAGACAACTCTGGGGCCAACGTCCTGACTTTC. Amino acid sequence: CASSLDNSGANVLTF.

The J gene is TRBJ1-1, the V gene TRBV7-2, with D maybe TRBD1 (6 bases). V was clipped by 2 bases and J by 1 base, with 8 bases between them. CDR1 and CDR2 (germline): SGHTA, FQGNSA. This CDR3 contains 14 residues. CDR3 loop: CASSLIRGNTEAFF. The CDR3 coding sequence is TGTGCCAGCAGCTTAATCAGGGGGAACACTGAAGCTTTCTTT. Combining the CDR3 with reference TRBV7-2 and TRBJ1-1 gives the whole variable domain GAGVSQSPSNKVTEKGKDVELRCDPISGHTALYWYRQSLGQGLEFLIYFQGNSAPDKSGLPSDRFSAERTGGSVSTLTIQRTQQEDSAVYLCASSLIRGNTEAFFGQGTRLTVV.

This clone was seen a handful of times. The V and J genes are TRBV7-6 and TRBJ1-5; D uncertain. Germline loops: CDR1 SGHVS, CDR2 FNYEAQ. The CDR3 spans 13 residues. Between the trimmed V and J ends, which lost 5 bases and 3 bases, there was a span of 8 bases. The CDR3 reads CASSPTFNQPQHF. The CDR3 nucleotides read TGTGCCAGCAGCCCGACCTTCAATCAGCCCCAGCATTTT. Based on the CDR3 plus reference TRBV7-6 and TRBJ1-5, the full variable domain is GAGVSQSPRYKVTKRGQDVALRCDPISGHVSLYWYRQALGQGPEFLTYFNYEAQQDKSGLPNDRFSAERPEGSISTLTIQRTEQRDSAMYRCASSPTFNQPQHFGDGTRLSIL.

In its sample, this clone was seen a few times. The CDR3 DNA reads TGTGCCAGCAGCGTAGCTGGGGGCGGCTTAACAGATACGCAGTATTTT. This translates into CASSVAGGGLTDTQYF. The chain links TRBV9 to TRBJ2-3, with D perhaps matching TRBD1 (6 bases). Trimming pared 0 bases from V and 3 bases from J, leaving 14 bases between. CDR1 SGDLS and CDR2 YYNGEE come from the germline V gene. The CDR3 consists of 16 residues.

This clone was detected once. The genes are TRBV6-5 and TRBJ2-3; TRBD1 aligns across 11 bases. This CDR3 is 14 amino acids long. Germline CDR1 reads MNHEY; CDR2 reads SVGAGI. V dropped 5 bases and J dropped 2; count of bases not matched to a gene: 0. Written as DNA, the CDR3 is TGTGCCAGCAGTGGACAGGGGGCCACAGATACGCAGTATTTT. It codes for CASSGQGATDTQYF.

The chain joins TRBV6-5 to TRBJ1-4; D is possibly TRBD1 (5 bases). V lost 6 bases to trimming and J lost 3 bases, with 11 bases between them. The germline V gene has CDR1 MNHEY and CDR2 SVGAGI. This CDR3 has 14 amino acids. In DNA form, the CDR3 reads TGTGCCAGCAGGATGGGAGGGGCTAATGAAAAACTGTTTTTT. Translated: CASRMGGANEKLFF.

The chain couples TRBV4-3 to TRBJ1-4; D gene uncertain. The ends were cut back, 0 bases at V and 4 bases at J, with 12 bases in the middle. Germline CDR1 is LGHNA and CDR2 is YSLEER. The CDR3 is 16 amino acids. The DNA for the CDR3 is TGCGCCAGCAGCCAAGATCGTGCTCTCTATAATGAAAAACTGTTTTTT. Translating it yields CASSQDRALYNEKLFF.

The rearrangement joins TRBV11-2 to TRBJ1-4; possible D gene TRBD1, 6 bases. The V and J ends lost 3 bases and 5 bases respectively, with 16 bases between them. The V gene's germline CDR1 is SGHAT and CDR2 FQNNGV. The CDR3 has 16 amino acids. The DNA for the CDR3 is TGTGCCAGCAGCTTCCCCTTAGGGGGTGCAAATGAAAAACTGTTTTTT. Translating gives CASSFPLGGANEKLFF.

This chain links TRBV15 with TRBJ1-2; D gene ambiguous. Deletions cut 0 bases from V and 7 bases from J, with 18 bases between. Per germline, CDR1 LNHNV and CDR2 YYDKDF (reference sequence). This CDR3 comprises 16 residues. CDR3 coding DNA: TGTGCCACCAGCAGAGATGGGATGCCCCTCCTTTCTGGCTACACCTTC. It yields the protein CATSRDGMPLLSGYTF.

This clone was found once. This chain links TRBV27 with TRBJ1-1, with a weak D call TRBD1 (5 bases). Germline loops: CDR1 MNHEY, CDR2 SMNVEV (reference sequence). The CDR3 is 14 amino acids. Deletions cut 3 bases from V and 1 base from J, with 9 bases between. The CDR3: CASSFGGGNTEAFF. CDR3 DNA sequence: TGTGCCAGCAGTTTCGGGGGTGGGAACACTGAAGCTTTCTTT.

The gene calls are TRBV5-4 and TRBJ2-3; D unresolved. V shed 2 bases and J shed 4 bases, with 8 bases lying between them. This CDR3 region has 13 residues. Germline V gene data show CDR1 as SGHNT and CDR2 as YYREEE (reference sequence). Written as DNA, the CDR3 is TGTGCCAGCAGCTTTGATGGGCCAGATACGCAGTATTTT. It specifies CASSFDGPDTQYF.

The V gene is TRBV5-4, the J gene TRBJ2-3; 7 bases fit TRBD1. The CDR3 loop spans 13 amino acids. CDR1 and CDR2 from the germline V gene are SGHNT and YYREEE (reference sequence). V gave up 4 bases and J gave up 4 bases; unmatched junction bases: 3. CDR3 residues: CASSTGQADTQYF. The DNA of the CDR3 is TGTGCCAGCAGCACCGGACAGGCAGATACGCAGTATTTT.

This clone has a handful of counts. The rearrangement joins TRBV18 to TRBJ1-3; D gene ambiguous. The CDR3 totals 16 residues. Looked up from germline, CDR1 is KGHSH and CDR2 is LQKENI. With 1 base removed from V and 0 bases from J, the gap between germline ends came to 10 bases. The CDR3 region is CASSPRSPDSGNTIYF. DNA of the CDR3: TGTGCCAGCTCACCACGGTCCCCGGACTCTGGAAACACCATATATTTT.

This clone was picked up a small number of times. The DNA of the CDR3 is TGCGCCAGCAGTCCCGGACGGAACTATGGCTACACCTTC. Translation gives CASSPGRNYGYTF. The chain links TRBV10-1 to TRBJ1-2, with no clear D. The CDR3 covers 13 residues. Trimming cost V 5 bases and J 2 bases, with 9 bases left between them. CDR1 is WNHNN, CDR2 SYGVQD, per germline (reference sequence).

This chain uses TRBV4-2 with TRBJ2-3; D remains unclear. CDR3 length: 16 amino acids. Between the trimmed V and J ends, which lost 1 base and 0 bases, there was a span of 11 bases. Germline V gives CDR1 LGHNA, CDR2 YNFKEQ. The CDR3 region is CASSQVGLFSTDTQYF. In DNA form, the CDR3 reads TGTGCCAGCAGCCAAGTGGGCCTATTTAGCACAGATACGCAGTATTTT.

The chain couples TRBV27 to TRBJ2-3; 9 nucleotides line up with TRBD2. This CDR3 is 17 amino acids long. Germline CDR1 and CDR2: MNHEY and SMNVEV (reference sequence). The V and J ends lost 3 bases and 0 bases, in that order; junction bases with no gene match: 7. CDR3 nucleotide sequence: TGTGCCAGCAGTTTGCCCGGGACTAGCTTCAGCACAGATACGCAGTATTTT. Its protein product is CASSLPGTSFSTDTQYF.